Listed below are T cell receptor beta chains from one sample, sequenced in a study of blood T cell repertoires in COVID-19. Some clones are missing from TCRdb's copy, which holds only in-frame ones; the method was immunoSEQ multiplex PCR. The sample records about 220,000 clones, 80% to 85% being singletons. The sample comprised peripheral blood. These receptors all come from a woman aged 70 to 79 with COVID-19, enrolled during active disease. The CDR3 runs from the conserved cysteine through the conserved F or W. D genes are given only for firm matches. Clone size is shown for a subset of rows, as once, few, many or a class of expanded clone.

d_gene | j_gene | v_gene | abundance | CDR3nt | CDR3aa
TRBD1 | TRBJ2-5 | TRBV5-4 | . | TGTGCCAGCAGCTCTCAGGGGGCGGTGGAGACCCAGTACTTC | CASSSQGAVETQYF
TRBD1 | TRBJ1-2 | TRBV9 | . | TGTGCCAGCAGCGCTCGGGACAGTCCTAACTATGGCTACACCTTC | CASSARDSPNYGYTF
TRBD2 | TRBJ2-7 | TRBV4-3 | . | TGCGCCAGCAGCCAGGGACTTAGCGGGGGGCCCTACGAGCAGTACTTC | CASSQGLSGGPYEQYF
TRBD1 | TRBJ1-5 | TRBV2 | . | TGTGCCAGCAGTCTGACAGGGGGCAATCAGCCCCAGCATTTT | CASSLTGGNQPQHF
TRBD1 | TRBJ1-1 | TRBV9 | . | TGTGCCAGCAGCGTTTATACAGGGGGCGAGACTGAAGCTTTCTTT | CASSVYTGGETEAFF
TRBD1 | TRBJ1-1 | TRBV25-1 | once | TGTGCCAGCAGCCCGTCGGACAGGGGGCTAACTGAAGCTTTCTTT | CASSPSDRGLTEAFF
. | TRBJ2-3 | TRBV6-6 | . | TGTGCCAGCAGTATAGAGGCAGATACGCAGTATTTT | CASSIEADTQYF
. | TRBJ1-2 | TRBV28 | . | TGTGCCAGCCGATCCCAGGGAAACTATGGCTACACCTTC | CASRSQGNYGYTF
. | TRBJ2-1 | TRBV30 | . | TGTGCCTCCTTTGAGGGTCCTTTTGATGAGCAGTTCTTC | CASFEGPFDEQFF
TRBD1 | TRBJ1-5 | TRBV10-1 | . | TGCGCCAGCAGTCGGACAGGAGAAGATCAGCCCCAGCATTTT | CASSRTGEDQPQHF
TRBD2 | TRBJ2-5 | TRBV7-2 | . | TGTGCCAGCAGCTTTCAGAGGGGACTAATGGAGACCCAGTACTTC | CASSFQRGLMETQYF
. | TRBJ1-2 | TRBV7-2 | . | TGTGCCAGCAGCTTAGCGAGTCTGTCAGGGATCCGCTATGGCTACACCTTC | CASSLASLSGIRYGYTF
. | TRBJ2-2 | TRBV7-9 | few | TGTGCCAGCAGCCGCGACAGCCGTGCGTTGTTTTTT | CASSRDSRALFF
. | TRBJ1-1 | TRBV3-1/TRBV3-2 | . | TGTGCCAGCAGCCATAAACGGGTTCACACTGAAGCTTTCTTT | CASSHKRVHTEAFF
. | TRBJ1-1 | TRBV27 | . | TGTGCCAGCAGTTTTAGGCGGAACACTGGAGCTTTCTTT | CASSFRRNTGAFF
TRBD2 | TRBJ2-1 | TRBV15 | . | TGTGCCACCAGCAGAGATAGAGGGACTAGCGGGAGGTTGCAGTTCTTC | CATSRDRGTSGRLQFF
TRBD2 | TRBJ2-5 | TRBV4-1 | . | TGCGCCAGCAGCCAAGTTATTTTAGCGGGAGAGACCCAGTACTTC | CASSQVILAGETQYF
. | TRBJ1-1 | TRBV7-2 | . | TGTGCCAGCAGCTTTCCCTTCCAGGGGAAGGCTTTCTTT | CASSFPFQGKAFF
TRBD2 | TRBJ2-1 | TRBV7-2 | once | TGTGCCAGCAGCCTCGTTAGCGGGAGGCAAAATGAGCAGTTCTTC | CASSLVSGRQNEQFF
TRBD1 | TRBJ1-3 | TRBV10-3 | . | TGTGCCATCAGTGACTCCTTACAGGGGGCCGGAAACACCATATATTTT | CAISDSLQGAGNTIYF
TRBD1 | TRBJ1-1 | TRBV3-1/TRBV3-2 | . | TGTGCCAGCAGCCAAGTCCCGGGACAGGGTTTGAACACTGAAGCTTTCTTT | CASSQVPGQGLNTEAFF
TRBD1 | TRBJ1-6 | TRBV3-1/TRBV3-2 | . | TGTGCCAGCAGCCACCAGGGGGCAGGTCCACCCCTCCACTTT | CASSHQGAGPPLHF
TRBD2 | TRBJ2-1 | TRBV9 | . | TGTGCCAGCAGCGTGAGAGCGGGATTTCGGGATGAGCAGTTCTTC | CASSVRAGFRDEQFF
. | TRBJ1-1 | TRBV14 | . | TGTGCCAGCAGCCCGGGACTGGGGAACACTGAAGCTTTCTTT | CASSPGLGNTEAFF
TRBD1 | TRBJ2-7 | TRBV6-5 | few | TGTGCCAGCAGGCCCAGGACAGGGTCCGCCTACGAGCAGTACTTC | CASRPRTGSAYEQYF
. | TRBJ2-6 | TRBV2 | . | TGTGCCAGCAGTGCCCAAATATACAGGGCTGGGGCCAACGTCCTGACTTTC | CASSAQIYRAGANVLTF
. | TRBJ2-7 | TRBV28 | . | TGTGCCACCCACTCACGGACAGCCTACGAGCAGTACTTC | CATHSRTAYEQYF
. | TRBJ2-3 | TRBV11-2 | . | TGTGCCAGCAGCTTTTCCGGGAGCAGCACAGATACGCAGTATTTT | CASSFSGSSTDTQYF
TRBD1 | TRBJ1-2 | TRBV10-3 | . | TGTGCCATCAGTTCCGGACAGGGGCCCTATGGCTACACCTTC | CAISSGQGPYGYTF
TRBD1 | TRBJ2-3 | TRBV27 | . | TGTGCCAGCAGCCCAAGCGGGACAGGGTACACAGATACGCAGTATTTT | CASSPSGTGYTDTQYF
. | TRBJ1-6 | TRBV18 | once | TGTGCCAGCTCACCAGCACAGGTTAATTCACCCCTCCACTTT | CASSPAQVNSPLHF
. | TRBJ1-2 | TRBV18 | once | TGTGCCAGCTCACCGTCCCGGACAGATGGCTACACCTTC | CASSPSRTDGYTF
TRBD1 | TRBJ1-2 | TRBV5-4 | few | TGTGCCAGCAGCCCCGTCCCGGGACAGGGGGCGGATGGCTACACCTTC | CASSPVPGQGADGYTF
TRBD1 | TRBJ2-3 | TRBV3-1/TRBV3-2 | . | TGTGCCAGCAGCCAAGGACAGGGGATTGCGGATACGCAGTATTTT | CASSQGQGIADTQYF
TRBD2 | TRBJ2-1 | TRBV13 | . | TGTGCCAGCATATCTAGCGGGAGATACAATGAGCAGTTCTTC | CASISSGRYNEQFF
TRBD1 | TRBJ1-1 | TRBV18 | . | TGTGCCAGCTCACCGCCGGGACAGGGTAAAAATGAAGCTTTCTTT | CASSPPGQGKNEAFF
TRBD1 | TRBJ2-6 | TRBV7-2 | . | TGTGCCAGCAGCTTCTTCAGGGGGCGAGGGGCCAACGTCCTGACTTTC | CASSFFRGRGANVLTF
. | TRBJ2-7 | TRBV7-2 | many | TGTGCCAGCAGCTTTCTCTCCCCTCTCTACGAGCAGTACTTC | CASSFLSPLYEQYF
. | TRBJ1-5 | TRBV3-1/TRBV3-2 | . | TGTGCCAGCAGCCTATCTAGCCAGCCCCAGCATTTT | CASSLSSQPQHF
. | TRBJ1-4 | TRBV5-1 | . | TGCGCCAGCAGCTTGGGAAGGAGTAATGAAAAACTGTTTTTT | CASSLGRSNEKLFF
. | TRBJ1-6 | TRBV20-1 | . | TGCAGTGCTAGTAGGGACAACTATAATTCACCCCTCCACTTT | CSASRDNYNSPLHF
TRBD2 | TRBJ2-5 | TRBV30 | . | TGTGCCTGGAGTACCCCCGGGACTACCAAGAGGGCCCAGTACTTC | CAWSTPGTTKRAQYF
TRBD1 | TRBJ1-1 | TRBV7-3 | once | TGTGCCAGCAGCTTATTAGGGGGCCGGGAGGAAGCTTTCTTT | CASSLLGGREEAFF
. | TRBJ2-7 | TRBV27 | . | TGTGCCAGCAGTTTATCCCCCCGCTCCTACGAGCAGTACTTC | CASSLSPRSYEQYF
. | TRBJ1-1 | TRBV5-1 | . | TGCGCCAGCAGCTTGGTCGGGTTGAACACTGAAGCTTTCTTT | CASSLVGLNTEAFF
. | TRBJ2-3 | TRBV4-3 | . | TGCGCCAGCAGCCAAGACGTTACTGGGCGGGGACTCACAGATACGCAGTATTTT | CASSQDVTGRGLTDTQYF
. | TRBJ2-3 | TRBV18 | once | TGTGCCAGCTCACCTGTAGCTAGCACAGATACGCAGTATTTT | CASSPVASTDTQYF
TRBD1 | TRBJ1-2 | TRBV30 | . | TGTGCCTGGAGTAGACAGGGGGCTGTCTACACCTTC | CAWSRQGAVYTF
TRBD1 | TRBJ2-7 | TRBV5-1 | . | TGCGCCAGCAGCTGGGGGGACAGGGATATCTACGAGCAGTACTTC | CASSWGDRDIYEQYF
. | TRBJ2-7 | TRBV7-9 | . | TGTGCCAGCAGCTCTTCGGCGCGGCGGAACTCCTACGAGCAGTACTTC | CASSSSARRNSYEQYF